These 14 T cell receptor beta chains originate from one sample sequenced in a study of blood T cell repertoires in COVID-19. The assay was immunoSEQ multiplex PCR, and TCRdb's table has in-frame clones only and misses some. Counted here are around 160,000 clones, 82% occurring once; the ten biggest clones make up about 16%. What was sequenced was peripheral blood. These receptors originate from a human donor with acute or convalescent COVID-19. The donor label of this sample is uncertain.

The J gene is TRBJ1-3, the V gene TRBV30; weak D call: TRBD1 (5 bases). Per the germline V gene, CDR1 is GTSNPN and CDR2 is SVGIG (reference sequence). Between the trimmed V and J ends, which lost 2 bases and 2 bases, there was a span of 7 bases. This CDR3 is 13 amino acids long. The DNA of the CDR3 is TGTGCCTGGAGTTCAGGGACTGGAAACACCATATATTTT. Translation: CAWSSGTGNTIYF.

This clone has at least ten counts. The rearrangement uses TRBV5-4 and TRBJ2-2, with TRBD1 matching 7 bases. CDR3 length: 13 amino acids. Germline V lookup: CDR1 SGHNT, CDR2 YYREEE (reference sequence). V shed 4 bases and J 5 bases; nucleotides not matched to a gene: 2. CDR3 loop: CASSHRGTGELFF. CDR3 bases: TGTGCCAGCAGCCACAGGGGAACCGGGGAGCTGTTTTTT.

The CDR3 protein is CASSLASGGLGETQYF. CDR3 coding DNA: TGCGCCAGCAGCTTGGCTAGCGGGGGGCTGGGAGAGACCCAGTACTTC. The V gene is TRBV5-1, the J gene TRBJ2-5, with 11 bases fitting TRBD2. With 0 bases clipped from V and 4 bases from J, the junction kept 5 bases outside the gene matches. CDR1 SGHRS and CDR2 YFSETQ come from the germline V gene. CDR3 size: 16 residues.

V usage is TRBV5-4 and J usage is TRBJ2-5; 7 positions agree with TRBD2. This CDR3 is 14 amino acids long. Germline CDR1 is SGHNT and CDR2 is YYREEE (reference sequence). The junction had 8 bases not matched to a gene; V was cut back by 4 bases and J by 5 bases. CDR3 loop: CASSPPGGGETQYF. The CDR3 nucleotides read TGTGCCAGCAGCCCGCCGGGGGGTGGGGAGACCCAGTACTTC.

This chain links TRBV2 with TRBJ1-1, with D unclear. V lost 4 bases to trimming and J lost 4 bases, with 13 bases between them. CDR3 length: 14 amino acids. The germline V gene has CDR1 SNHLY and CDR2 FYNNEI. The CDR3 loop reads CASSVRGAPTEAFF. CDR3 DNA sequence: TGTGCCAGCAGTGTCCGCGGCGCGCCCACTGAAGCTTTCTTT.

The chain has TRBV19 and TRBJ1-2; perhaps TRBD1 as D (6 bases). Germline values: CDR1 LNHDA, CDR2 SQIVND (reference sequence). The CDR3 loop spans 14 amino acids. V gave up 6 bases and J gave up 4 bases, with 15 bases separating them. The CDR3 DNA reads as TGTGCCAGTAGGCAAACCGGACAGTCCTATGGCTACACCTTC. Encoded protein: CASRQTGQSYGYTF.

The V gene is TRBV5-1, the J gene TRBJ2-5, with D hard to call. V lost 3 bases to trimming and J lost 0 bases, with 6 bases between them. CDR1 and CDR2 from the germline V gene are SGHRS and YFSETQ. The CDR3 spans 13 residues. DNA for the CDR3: TGCGCCAGCAGCTCCGGTTACCAAGAGACCCAGTACTTC. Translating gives CASSSGYQETQYF. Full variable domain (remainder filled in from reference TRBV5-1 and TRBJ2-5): KAGVTQTPRYLIKTRGQQVTLSCSPISGHRSVSWYQQTPGQGLQFLFEYFSETQRNKGNFPGRFSGRQFSNSRSEMNVSTLELGDSALYLCASSSGYQETQYFGPGTRLLVL.

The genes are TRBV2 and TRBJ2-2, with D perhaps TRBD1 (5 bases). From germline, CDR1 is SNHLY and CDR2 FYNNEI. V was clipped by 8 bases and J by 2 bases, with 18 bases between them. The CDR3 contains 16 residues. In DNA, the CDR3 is TGTGCCAGCTCCCCCCGGCAGGGCCTAAACACCGGGGAGCTGTTTTTT. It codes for CASSPRQGLNTGELFF.

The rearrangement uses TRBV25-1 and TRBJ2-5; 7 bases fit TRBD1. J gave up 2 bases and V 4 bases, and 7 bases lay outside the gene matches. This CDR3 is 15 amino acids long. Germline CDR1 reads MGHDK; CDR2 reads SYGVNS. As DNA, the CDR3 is TGTGCCAGCAGTGTATACCGGACAGGACAAGAGACCCAGTACTTC. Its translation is CASSVYRTGQETQYF.

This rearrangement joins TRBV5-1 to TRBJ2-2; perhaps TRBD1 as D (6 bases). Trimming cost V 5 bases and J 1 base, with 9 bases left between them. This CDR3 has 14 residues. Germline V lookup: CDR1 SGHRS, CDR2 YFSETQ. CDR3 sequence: CASRPGQNTGELFF. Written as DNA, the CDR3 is TGCGCCAGCAGACCGGGACAGAACACCGGGGAGCTGTTTTTT.

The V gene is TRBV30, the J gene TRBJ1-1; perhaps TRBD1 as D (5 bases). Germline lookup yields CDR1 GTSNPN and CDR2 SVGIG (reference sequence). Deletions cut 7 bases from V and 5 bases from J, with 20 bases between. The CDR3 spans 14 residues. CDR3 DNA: TGTGCCTCACAGCCCCGCGGACAAGGGACTGAAGCTTTCTTT. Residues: CASQPRGQGTEAFF.

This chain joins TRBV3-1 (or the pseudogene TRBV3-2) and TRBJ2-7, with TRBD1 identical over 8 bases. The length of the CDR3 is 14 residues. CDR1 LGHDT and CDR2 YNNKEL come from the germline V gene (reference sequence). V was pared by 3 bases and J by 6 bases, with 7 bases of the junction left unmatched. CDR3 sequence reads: CASSQDRVFGEQYF. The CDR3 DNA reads TGTGCCAGCAGCCAGGACAGGGTGTTTGGCGAGCAGTACTTC.

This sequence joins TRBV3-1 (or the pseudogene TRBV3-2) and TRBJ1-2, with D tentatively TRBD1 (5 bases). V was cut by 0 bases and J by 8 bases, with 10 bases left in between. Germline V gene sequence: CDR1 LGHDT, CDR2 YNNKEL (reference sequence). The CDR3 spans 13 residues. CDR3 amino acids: CASSQEGREGYTF. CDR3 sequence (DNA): TGTGCCAGCAGCCAAGAGGGGCGGGAGGGCTACACCTTC.

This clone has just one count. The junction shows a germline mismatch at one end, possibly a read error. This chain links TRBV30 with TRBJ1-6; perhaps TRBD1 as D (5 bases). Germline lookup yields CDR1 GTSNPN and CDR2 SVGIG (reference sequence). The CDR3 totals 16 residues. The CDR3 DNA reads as TGTGCCTGGGTCCCCCTCGGGGGGTTTGATTATTCATCCCTCCACTTT. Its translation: CAWVPLGGFDYSSLHF.